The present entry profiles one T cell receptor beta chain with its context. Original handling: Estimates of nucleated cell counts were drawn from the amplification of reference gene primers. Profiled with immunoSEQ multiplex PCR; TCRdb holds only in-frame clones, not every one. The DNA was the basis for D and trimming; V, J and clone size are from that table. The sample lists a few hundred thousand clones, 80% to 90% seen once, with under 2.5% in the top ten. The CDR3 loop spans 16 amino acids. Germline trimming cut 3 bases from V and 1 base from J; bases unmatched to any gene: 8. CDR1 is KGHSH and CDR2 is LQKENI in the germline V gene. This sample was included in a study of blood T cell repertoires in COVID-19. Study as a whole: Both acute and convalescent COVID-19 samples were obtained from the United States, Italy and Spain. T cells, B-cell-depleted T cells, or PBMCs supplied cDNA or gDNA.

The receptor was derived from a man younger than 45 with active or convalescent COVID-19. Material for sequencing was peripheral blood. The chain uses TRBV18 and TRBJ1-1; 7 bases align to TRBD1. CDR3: CASSPVWGDRNTEAFF. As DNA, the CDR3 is TGTGCCAGCTCACCTGTATGGGGGGACAGGAACACTGAAGCTTTCTTT.